A selection of T cell receptor beta chains follows, all from one sample in a study of blood T cell repertoires in COVID-19. Repertoires were generated with immunoSEQ multiplex PCR, while TCRdb's copy carries only in-frame clones and drops some. The profile shows about 320,000 clones, over 80% of them singletons. Material for sequencing was PBMCs or T cells enriched from blood (not recorded which). The receptor set was obtained from a woman between 18 and 29 years old who had recovered from COVID-19. CDR3s include the opening cysteine and the closing phenylalanine or tryptophan. A D gene is named only where the DNA matches it firmly. Clone size appears in some rows only: once, few, many, or a class for an expanded clone.

abundance: NA; j_gene: TRBJ2-7; v_gene: TRBV30; d_gene: NA; CDR3aa: CACGVGVIPYEQYF; CDR3nt: TGTGCCTGCGGAGTGGGCGTGATCCCCTACGAGCAGTACTTC
abundance: NA; j_gene: TRBJ1-1; v_gene: TRBV6-4; d_gene: NA; CDR3aa: CASSVGQGTTEAFF; CDR3nt: TGTGCCAGCAGTGTAGGTCAGGGGACGACTGAAGCTTTCTTT
abundance: NA; j_gene: TRBJ1-1; v_gene: TRBV4-3; d_gene: NA; CDR3aa: CASSQDPISGRNTEAFF; CDR3nt: TGCGCCAGCAGCCAAGACCCCATTAGTGGGAGGAACACTGAAGCTTTCTTT
abundance: once; j_gene: TRBJ1-1; v_gene: TRBV4-2; d_gene: TRBD1; CDR3aa: CASSQGRQGEAFF; CDR3nt: TGTGCCAGCAGCCAGGGCCGACAGGGGGAAGCTTTCTTT
abundance: NA; j_gene: TRBJ2-1; v_gene: TRBV7-2; d_gene: TRBD2; CDR3aa: CASSTQSLAGDYNEQFF; CDR3nt: TGTGCCAGCAGCACCCAATCACTAGCGGGCGATTACAATGAGCAGTTCTTC
abundance: few; j_gene: TRBJ1-1; v_gene: TRBV19; d_gene: TRBD1; CDR3aa: CATRDRGWTEAFF; CDR3nt: TGTGCCACCAGGGACAGGGGATGGACTGAAGCTTTCTTT
abundance: NA; j_gene: TRBJ1-4; v_gene: TRBV7-9; d_gene: NA; CDR3aa: CASSLWLRGGEKLFF; CDR3nt: TGTGCCAGCAGCTTGTGGCTCAGAGGCGGTGAAAAACTGTTTTTT
abundance: NA; j_gene: TRBJ2-7; v_gene: TRBV11-2; d_gene: NA; CDR3aa: CASSLFSEEQYF; CDR3nt: TGTGCCAGCAGCTTGTTCTCGGAGGAGCAGTACTTC
abundance: NA; j_gene: TRBJ2-7; v_gene: TRBV9; d_gene: NA; CDR3aa: CASSDSPGDSYEQYF; CDR3nt: TGTGCCAGCAGCGATTCCCCAGGGGATTCCTACGAGCAGTACTTC
abundance: NA; j_gene: TRBJ2-7; v_gene: TRBV6-5; d_gene: TRBD2; CDR3aa: CASSYQAGVAYEQYF; CDR3nt: TGTGCCAGCAGTTATCAAGCGGGAGTAGCCTACGAGCAGTACTTC
abundance: few; j_gene: TRBJ2-1; v_gene: TRBV4-2; d_gene: NA; CDR3aa: CASSQDHLRVRNEQFF; CDR3nt: TGTGCCAGCAGCCAAGATCACTTGCGAGTACGCAATGAGCAGTTCTTC
abundance: NA; j_gene: TRBJ2-1; v_gene: TRBV10-3; d_gene: NA; CDR3aa: CATRANEQFF; CDR3nt: TGTGCCACCCGCGCGAATGAGCAGTTCTTC
abundance: NA; j_gene: TRBJ2-3; v_gene: TRBV9; d_gene: TRBD1; CDR3aa: CASSPGQGGYTDTQYF; CDR3nt: TGTGCCAGCAGCCCCGGACAGGGGGGATACACAGATACGCAGTATTTT
abundance: once; j_gene: TRBJ2-7; v_gene: TRBV5-1; d_gene: NA; CDR3aa: CASSLTNDYEQYF; CDR3nt: TGCGCCAGCAGCCTGACTAACGACTACGAGCAGTACTTC
abundance: once; j_gene: TRBJ1-1; v_gene: TRBV15; d_gene: NA; CDR3aa: CATSRDGHMNTEAFF; CDR3nt: TGTGCCACCAGCAGAGATGGACACATGAACACTGAAGCTTTCTTT
abundance: NA; j_gene: TRBJ2-3; v_gene: TRBV2; d_gene: TRBD1; CDR3aa: CASSKAGGSADTQYF; CDR3nt: TGTGCCAGCAGTAAGGCAGGGGGCTCCGCAGATACGCAGTATTTT